The source of this TCR beta chain is a study of blood T cell repertoires in COVID-19. The wider study: PBMCs, B-cell-depleted T cells, or T cells provided the cDNA or gDNA that made up the material.

This CDR3 comprises 14 residues. Germline V CDR1 and CDR2: SGHRS, YFSETQ. The V gene end was trimmed by 4 bases and the J gene end by 5 bases; junction bases not matched to a gene: 7. Only in-frame clones appear in the TCRdb table, and some are missing; sequencing was by immunoSEQ multiplex PCR. Seen here are around 150,000 clones, over 70% observed once, and the top ten hold approximately 12%. This clone was recorded only once. The gene calls are TRBV5-1 and TRBJ1-1, with 8 nucleotides matching TRBD1. Sequenced: PBMCs or T cells enriched from blood (not recorded which). This TCR was recovered from an older woman who had recovered from COVID-19. CDR3 bases: TGCGCCAGCAGCACCGGACAGGGCTGGACTGAAGCTTTCTTT. Translated: CASSTGQGWTEAFF.